This TCR beta chain was profiled in a study of blood T cells in healthy people across ages. Sample-barcoded 5' priming and a J-beta primer mix drove a second PCR of roughly 7 to 11 cycles. TCRdb ran MiXCR on the 5' RACE reads and lists one entry per CDR3 protein. The sample holds around 500,000 distinct CDR3 sequences, 40% to 55% seen once. This CDR3 has 19 amino acids. Germline V gives CDR1 SEHNR, CDR2 FQNEAQ (reference sequence). The V and J ends lost 6 bases and 8 bases, in that order; junction bases with no gene match: 23. To note about this clonotype: Its specificity is unknown.

General study findings and limits: Underestimates were what the diversity estimates from one million T cells were considered to be. Donor CMV infection status was unknown, possibly confounding age-related changes in expanded clonotypes. Any conclusive comparison of naive versus antigen-experienced cells was prevented by using unsorted PBMCs.

Sample: blood. This receptor was taken from an elderly man in good health. This sequence joins TRBV7-9 and TRBJ2-1, with 9 bases fitting TRBD1. The CDR3 DNA is TGTGCCAGCAGACCCCCCCGATGGACAGGGGCCATACGGGAGGATGAGCAGTTCTTC. Residues: CASRPPRWTGAIREDEQFF.